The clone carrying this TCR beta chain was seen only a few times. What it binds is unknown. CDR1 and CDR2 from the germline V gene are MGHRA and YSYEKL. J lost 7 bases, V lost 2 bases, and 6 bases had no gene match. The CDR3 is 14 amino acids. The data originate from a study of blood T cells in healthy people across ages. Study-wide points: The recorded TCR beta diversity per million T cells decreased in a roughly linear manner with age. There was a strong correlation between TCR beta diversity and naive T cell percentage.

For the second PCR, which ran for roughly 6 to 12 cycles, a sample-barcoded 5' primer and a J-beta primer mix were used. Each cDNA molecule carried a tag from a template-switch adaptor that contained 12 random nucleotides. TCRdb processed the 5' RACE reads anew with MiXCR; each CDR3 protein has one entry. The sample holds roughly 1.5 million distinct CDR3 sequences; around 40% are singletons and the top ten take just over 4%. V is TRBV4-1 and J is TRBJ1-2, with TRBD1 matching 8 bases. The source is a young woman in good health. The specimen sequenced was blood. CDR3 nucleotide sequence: TGCGCCAGCAGCCAAACGACAGGGGACGGTGGCTACACCTTC. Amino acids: CASSQTTGDGGYTF.